This entry describes one T cell receptor beta chain. The antigen is undetermined. This entry is derived from a study of T cell responses to AZD1222 COVID-19 vaccine. Study-level findings and limits: Of spike-specific TCRs, nearly half reportedly target regions left unmutated in variants. Dominant at 160-218 and 743-854, vaccine-associated CD4 TCRs also spanned spike.

The CDR3 is 15 residues long. In germline, CDR1 is SGHAT, CDR2 FQDESV (reference sequence). The V gene lost 1 base and the J gene lost 8 bases, with 14 bases spanning the gap. Generated by immunoSEQ multiplex PCR, the TCRdb table keeps only in-frame clones and is missing some. Altogether about 120,000 clones are present, about 85% being singletons, with the ten largest covering roughly 2.3%. The V and J genes are TRBV11-1 and TRBJ2-2; no clear D. The material sequenced was peripheral blood, taken on day 0 of AZD1222 vaccination. The TCR comes from an adult in good health. The CDR3 here is CASSLVARLAGELFF. In DNA form, the CDR3 reads TGTGCCAGCAGCTTAGTTGCCAGATTAGCTGGGGAGCTGTTTTTT.